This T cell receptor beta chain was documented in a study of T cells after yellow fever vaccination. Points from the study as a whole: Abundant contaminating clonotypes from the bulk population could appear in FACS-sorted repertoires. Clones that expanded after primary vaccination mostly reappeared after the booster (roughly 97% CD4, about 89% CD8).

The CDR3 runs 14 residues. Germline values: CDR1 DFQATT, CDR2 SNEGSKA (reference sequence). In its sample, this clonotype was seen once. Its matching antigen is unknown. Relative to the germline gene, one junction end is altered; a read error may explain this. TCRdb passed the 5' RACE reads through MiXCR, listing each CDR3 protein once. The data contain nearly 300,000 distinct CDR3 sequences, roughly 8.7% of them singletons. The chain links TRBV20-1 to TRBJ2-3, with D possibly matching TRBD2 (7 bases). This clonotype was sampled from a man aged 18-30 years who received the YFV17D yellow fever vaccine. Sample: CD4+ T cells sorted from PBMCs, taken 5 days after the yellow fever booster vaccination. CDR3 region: CSARRGPSTDTHYF. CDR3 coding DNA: TGCAGTGCTCGGCGGGGGCCGAGCACAGATACGCATTATTTT.